This T cell receptor beta chain was documented in a study of radiotherapy plus CTLA-4 blockade in lung cancer. The ends were cut back, 4 bases at V and 5 bases at J, with 8 bases in the middle. CDR1 SQVTM and CDR2 ANQGSEA come from the germline V gene. CDR3 size: 11 residues. Only in-frame clones appear in the TCRdb table, and some are missing; sequencing was by immunoSEQ multiplex PCR. Of about 110,000 clones in the sample, roughly 84% were seen once. The receptor was isolated from a human donor with non-small cell lung cancer that progressed on radiotherapy plus ipilimumab. Some clones in this sample may be carry-over from other donors' samples. The sample in question was peripheral blood, obtained from a patient treated with radiotherapy plus ipilimumab. The chain joins TRBV29-1 to TRBJ1-2; D is unresolved. The CDR3 DNA sequence: TGCAGCGTTGGCCCAGAGTATGGCTACACCTTC. Amino acids: CSVGPEYGYTF.